This entry lists 8 T cell receptor beta chains sequenced from one sample in a study of response to subunit inactivated influenza vaccine (dated by TCRdb to between 2017 and 2018). The library came from RT-PCR. The listed sequencing device is Illumina HiSeq 2500. Starting from the raw public reads, TCRdb applied fastp trimming at Q25, assembled clones with MiXCR and retained in-frame beta chains. Every entry covers one CDR3 protein and lists the most common genes and DNA from its rows. In this sample the table shows about 170,000 distinct CDR3 sequences, roughly a tenth of which occur a single time. The ten top clones hold roughly a third of the sample. Sequences were derived from CD8+ T cells sorted from PBMCs, sampled around 25 months after vaccination. Receptor source: a man between 50 and 69 years old who received an inactivated influenza vaccine. Donor details come from another sample of the same person, matched by shared clones.

This clonotype appeared many times. V is TRBV20-1 and J is TRBJ2-1, with TRBD2 matching over 12 bases. The V gene end was trimmed by 3 bases and the J gene end by 4 bases; junction bases not matched to a gene: 4. Germline V gives CDR1 DFQATT, CDR2 SNEGSKA (reference sequence). The CDR3 is 15 residues long. DNA for the CDR3: TGCAGTGCTAGGCTTGGACTAGCGGGGTACAATGAGCAGTTCTTC. It codes for CSARLGLAGYNEQFF.

This clonotype was counted a few times. The rearrangement uses TRBV5-6 and TRBJ2-1; 12 bases are shared with TRBD1. CDR3 size: 15 residues. V was clipped by 4 bases and J by 8 bases; unmatched bases: 7. CDR1 is SGHDT, CDR2 YYEEEE, per germline. The DNA for the CDR3 is TGTGCCAGCAGCCTGGGACAGGGGGCCTGGGATGAGCAGTTCTTC. As protein: CASSLGQGAWDEQFF.

This clonotype was recorded a few times. A clone one base away is much larger, so this may be a read error. V and J are TRBV7-9 and TRBJ1-1; D gene unclear. This CDR3 contains 14 residues. Trimming took off 4 bases at V and 0 bases at J, with 9 bases between the two ends. Germline lookup yields CDR1 SEHNR and CDR2 FQNEAQ (reference sequence). CDR3 DNA sequence: TGTGCCAGCAGCTCGCTCATGATGAACACTGAAGCTTTCTTT. Translating gives CASSSLMMNTEAFF.

The V and J genes are TRBV18 and TRBJ2-1; 9 bases match TRBD2. Germline CDR1 is KGHSH and CDR2 is LQKENI. The V and J ends lost 7 bases and 2 bases, in that order; junction bases with no gene match: 6. The CDR3 loop spans 15 amino acids. The CDR3 sequence: CASFTGLAPYNEQFF. The CDR3 region has the DNA TGTGCCAGCTTCACGGGACTAGCTCCCTACAATGAGCAGTTCTTC.

This clonotype appeared many times. V gene TRBV12-3 or TRBV12-4 combines with J gene TRBJ2-3; the match to TRBD2 covers 13 bases. Trimming removed 6 bases from V and 3 bases from J; junction bases left unmatched: 6. CDR3 length equals 16 residues. The CDR3 nucleotides are TGTGCCAGCAGCCCTGGGACTAGCGGGATTACAGATACGCAGTATTTT. This translates into CASSPGTSGITDTQYF.

In its sample, this clonotype was seen a few times. The V and J genes are TRBV25-1 and TRBJ2-7, with D unresolved. V lost 3 bases to trimming and J lost 5 bases, with 20 bases between them. Germline loops: CDR1 MGHDK, CDR2 SYGVNS. This CDR3 has 16 residues. CDR3 amino acids: CASSDSALGLLHEQYF. CDR3 coding DNA: TGTGCCAGCAGTGACAGCGCCCTAGGTCTCCTGCACGAGCAGTACTTC.

J is TRBJ2-3 and V is TRBV29-1; tentatively, D is TRBD1 or TRBD2 (5 bases each). The CDR3 has 14 amino acids. The germline gives CDR1 SQVTM, CDR2 ANQGSEA. The V and J ends lost 6 bases and 0 bases respectively, with 13 bases between them. The CDR3 sequence is CSVTGTPSTDTQYF. The CDR3, as DNA: TGCAGCGTGACGGGGACCCCTAGCACAGATACGCAGTATTTT.

This clonotype occurred many times. CDR3 sequence: CASSQGTGNYEQYF. DNA for the CDR3: TGTGCCAGCTCGCAGGGGACAGGGAACTACGAGCAGTACTTC. The rearrangement links TRBV28 to TRBJ2-7, with TRBD1 identical over 9 bases. J gave up 3 bases and V 8 bases, and 8 bases lay outside the gene matches. The CDR3 spans 14 residues. Germline CDR1 is MDHEN and CDR2 is SYDVKM.